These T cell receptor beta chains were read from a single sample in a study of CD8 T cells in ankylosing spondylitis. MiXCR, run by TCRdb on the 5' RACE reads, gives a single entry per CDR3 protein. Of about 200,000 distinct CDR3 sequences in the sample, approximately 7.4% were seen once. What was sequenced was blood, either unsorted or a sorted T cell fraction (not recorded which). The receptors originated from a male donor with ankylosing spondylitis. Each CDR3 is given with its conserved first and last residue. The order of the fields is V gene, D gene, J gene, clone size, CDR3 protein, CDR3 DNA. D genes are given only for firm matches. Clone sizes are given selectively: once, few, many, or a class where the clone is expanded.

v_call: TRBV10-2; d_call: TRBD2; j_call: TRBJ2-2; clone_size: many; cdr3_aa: CASSESDSGRWNTGELFF; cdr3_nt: TGCGCCAGCAGTGAGTCGGATAGCGGGAGATGGAACACCGGGGAGCTGTTTTTT
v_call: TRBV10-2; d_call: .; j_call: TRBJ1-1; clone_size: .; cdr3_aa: CASSELRVNTEAFF; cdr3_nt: TGCGCCAGCAGTGAGTTGCGGGTGAACACTGAAGCTTTCTTT
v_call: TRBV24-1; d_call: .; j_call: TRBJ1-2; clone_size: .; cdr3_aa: CATSDSGAVGYTF; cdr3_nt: TGTGCCACCAGTGATTCTGGTGCCGTAGGCTACACCTTC
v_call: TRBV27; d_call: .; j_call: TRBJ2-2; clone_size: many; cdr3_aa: CASSRKKEGGVANTGELFF; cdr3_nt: TGTGCCAGCAGTCGTAAAAAAGAGGGCGGAGTAGCGAACACCGGGGAGCTGTTTTTT
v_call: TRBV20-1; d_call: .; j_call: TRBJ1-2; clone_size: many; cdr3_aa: CSAAYGYTF; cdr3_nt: TGCAGTGCTGCCTATGGCTACACCTTC
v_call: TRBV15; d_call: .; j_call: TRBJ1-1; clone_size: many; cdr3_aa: CATSRDGYGNTEAFF; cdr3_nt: TGTGCCACCAGCAGAGATGGATACGGCAACACTGAAGCTTTCTTT
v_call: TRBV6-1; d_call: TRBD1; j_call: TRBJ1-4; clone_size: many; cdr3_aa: CASSTYRGRTGVNEKLFF; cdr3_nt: TGTGCCAGCAGCACATACAGGGGGCGGACGGGGGTTAATGAAAAACTGTTTTTT
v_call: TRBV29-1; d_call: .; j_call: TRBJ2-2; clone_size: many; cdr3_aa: CSDESPGELFF; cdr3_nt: TGCAGCGATGAGTCCCCTGGGGAGCTGTTTTTT
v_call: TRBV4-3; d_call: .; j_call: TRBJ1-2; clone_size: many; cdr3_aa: CASSQGVGNDDGYTF; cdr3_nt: TGCGCCAGCAGCCAAGGGGTGGGGAACGACGATGGCTACACCTTC
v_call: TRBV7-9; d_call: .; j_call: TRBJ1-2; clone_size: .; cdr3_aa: CASSSVRGEPTGYTF; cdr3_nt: TGTGCCAGCAGCTCCGTCCGAGGGGAGCCCACGGGCTACACCTTC
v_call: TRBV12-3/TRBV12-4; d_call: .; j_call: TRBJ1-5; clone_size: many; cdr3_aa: CASSTTGYSNQPQHF; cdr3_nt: TGTGCCAGCAGCACGACAGGCTATAGCAATCAGCCCCAGCATTTT
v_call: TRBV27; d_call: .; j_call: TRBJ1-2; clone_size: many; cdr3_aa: CASSPRGTPPYGYTF; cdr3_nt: TGTGCCAGCAGCCCCCGAGGCACGCCGCCTTATGGCTACACCTTC
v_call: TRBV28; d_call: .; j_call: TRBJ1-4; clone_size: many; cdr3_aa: CASSLRLGVAGEKLFF; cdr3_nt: TGTGCCAGCAGTTTACGTTTGGGGGTAGCAGGAGAAAAACTGTTTTTT
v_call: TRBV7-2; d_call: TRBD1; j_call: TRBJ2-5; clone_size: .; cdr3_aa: CASSSPQEAGGWQGYF; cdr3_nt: TGTGCCAGCAGCTCGCCTCAGGAGGCAGGGGGCTGGCAGGGGTACTTC
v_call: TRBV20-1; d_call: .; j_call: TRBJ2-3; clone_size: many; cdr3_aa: CSASYSYSTPTDTQYF; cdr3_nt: TGCAGTGCCTCCTACTCCTATTCAACGCCCACAGATACGCAGTATTTT
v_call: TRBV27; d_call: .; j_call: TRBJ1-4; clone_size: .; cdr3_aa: CASSPNPGHNEKLFF; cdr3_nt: TGTGCCAGCAGTCCAAACCCCGGACATAATGAAAAACTGTTTTTT
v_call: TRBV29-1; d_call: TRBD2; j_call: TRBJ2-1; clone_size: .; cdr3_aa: CSPVAGPGGEQFF; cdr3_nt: TGCAGCCCAGTAGCGGGGCCCGGGGGTGAGCAGTTCTTC
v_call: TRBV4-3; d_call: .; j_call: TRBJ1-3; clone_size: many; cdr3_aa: CASSQGLSTFSGNTIYF; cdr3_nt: TGCGCCAGCAGCCAAGGACTATCCACCTTCTCTGGAAACACCATATATTTT
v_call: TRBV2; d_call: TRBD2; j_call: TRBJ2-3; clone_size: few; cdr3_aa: CASSDDPPAGSTDTQYF; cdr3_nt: TGTGCCAGCAGTGATGACCCCCCAGCGGGGAGCACAGATACGCAGTATTTT
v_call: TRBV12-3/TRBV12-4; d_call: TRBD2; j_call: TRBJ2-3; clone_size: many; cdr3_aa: CASSSRLAGVSEYF; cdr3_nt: TGTGCCAGCAGTTCGCGACTAGCGGGGGTTTCAGAGTATTTT
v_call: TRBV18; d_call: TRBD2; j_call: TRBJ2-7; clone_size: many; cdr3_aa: CASSHSREAYEQYF; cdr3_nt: TGTGCCAGCTCGCATTCCCGGGAGGCCTACGAGCAGTACTTC
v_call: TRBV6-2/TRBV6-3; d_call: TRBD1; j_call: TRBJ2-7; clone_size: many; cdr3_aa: CASSPQGARTYEQYF; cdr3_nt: TGTGCCAGCAGTCCTCAGGGGGCGCGTACCTACGAGCAGTACTTC